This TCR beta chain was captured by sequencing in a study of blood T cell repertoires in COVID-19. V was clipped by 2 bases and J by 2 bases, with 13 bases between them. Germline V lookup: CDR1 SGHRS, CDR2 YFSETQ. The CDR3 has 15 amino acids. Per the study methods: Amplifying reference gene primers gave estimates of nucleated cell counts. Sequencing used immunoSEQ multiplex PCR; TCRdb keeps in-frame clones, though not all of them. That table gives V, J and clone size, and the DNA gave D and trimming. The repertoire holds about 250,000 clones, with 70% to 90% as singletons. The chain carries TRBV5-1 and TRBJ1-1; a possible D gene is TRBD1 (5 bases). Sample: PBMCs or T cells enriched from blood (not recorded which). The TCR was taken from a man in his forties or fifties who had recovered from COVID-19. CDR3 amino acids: CASSFNGGVNTEAFF. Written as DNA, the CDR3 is TGCGCCAGCAGCTTTAACGGGGGGGTAAACACTGAAGCTTTCTTT.